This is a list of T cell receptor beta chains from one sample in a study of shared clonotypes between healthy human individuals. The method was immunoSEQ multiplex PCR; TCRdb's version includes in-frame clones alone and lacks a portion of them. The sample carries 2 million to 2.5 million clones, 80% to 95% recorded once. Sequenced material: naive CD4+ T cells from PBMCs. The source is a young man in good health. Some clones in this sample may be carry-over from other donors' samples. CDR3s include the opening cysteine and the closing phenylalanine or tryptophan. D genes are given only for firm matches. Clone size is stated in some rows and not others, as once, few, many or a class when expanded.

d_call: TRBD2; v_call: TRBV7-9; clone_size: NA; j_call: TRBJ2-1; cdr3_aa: CASSLGGTSALYNEQFF; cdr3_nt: TGTGCCAGCAGCTTAGGAGGGACTAGCGCACTTTACAATGAGCAGTTCTTC
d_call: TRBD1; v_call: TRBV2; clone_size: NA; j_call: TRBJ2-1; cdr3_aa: CASITGEYDNEQFF; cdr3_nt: TGTGCCAGCATTACAGGGGAGTACGACAATGAGCAGTTCTTC
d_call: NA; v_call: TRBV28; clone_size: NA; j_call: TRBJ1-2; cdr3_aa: CASSLETGSYGYTF; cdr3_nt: TGTGCCAGCAGTTTAGAGACGGGGAGCTATGGCTACACCTTC
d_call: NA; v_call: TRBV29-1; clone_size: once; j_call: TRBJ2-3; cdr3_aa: CSVEGRSTDTQYF; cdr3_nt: TGCAGCGTTGAAGGCAGGAGCACAGATACGCAGTATTTT
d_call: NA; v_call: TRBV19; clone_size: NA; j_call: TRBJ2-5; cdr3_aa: CASSRRGDSPETQYF; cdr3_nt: TGTGCCAGTAGCCGCAGGGGAGATTCCCCAGAGACCCAGTACTTC
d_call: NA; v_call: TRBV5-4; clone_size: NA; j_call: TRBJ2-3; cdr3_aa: CASSLAYGTVYSSTDTQYF; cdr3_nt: TGTGCCAGCAGCTTGGCGTATGGGACTGTTTATTCTAGCACAGATACGCAGTATTTT
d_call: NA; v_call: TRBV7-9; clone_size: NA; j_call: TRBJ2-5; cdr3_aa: CASSLLALGETQYF; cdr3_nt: TGTGCCAGCAGCTTATTGGCCCTGGGGGAGACCCAGTACTTC
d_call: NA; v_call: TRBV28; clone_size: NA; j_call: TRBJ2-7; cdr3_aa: CASSPVGGRDEQYF; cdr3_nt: TGTGCCAGCAGCCCCGTAGGGGGGCGAGACGAGCAGTACTTC
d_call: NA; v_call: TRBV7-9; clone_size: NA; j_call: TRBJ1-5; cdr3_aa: CASSLSGGPQHF; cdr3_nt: TGTGCCAGCAGCTTAAGTGGGGGACCCCAGCATTTT
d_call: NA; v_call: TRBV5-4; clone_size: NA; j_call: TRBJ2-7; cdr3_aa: CASSLGRGSLPYEQYF; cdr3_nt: TGTGCCAGCAGCTTGGGCAGGGGAAGTCTTCCCTACGAGCAGTACTTC
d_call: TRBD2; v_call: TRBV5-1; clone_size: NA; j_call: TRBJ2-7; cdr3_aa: CASSNTGGEQYF; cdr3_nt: TGCGCCAGCAGCAATACGGGGGGCGAGCAGTACTTC
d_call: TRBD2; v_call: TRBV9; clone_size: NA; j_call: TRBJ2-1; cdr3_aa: CASSTLAGGYNEQFF; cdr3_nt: TGTGCCAGCAGCACCCTAGCGGGAGGATACAATGAGCAGTTCTTC
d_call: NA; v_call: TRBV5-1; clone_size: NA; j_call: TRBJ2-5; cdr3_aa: CASSVIPGRNQETQYF; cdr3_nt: TGCGCCAGCAGCGTAATACCGGGACGCAATCAAGAGACCCAGTACTTC
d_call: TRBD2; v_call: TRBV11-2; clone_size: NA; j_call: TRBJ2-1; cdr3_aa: CASSSRLATYNEQFF; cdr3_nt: TGTGCCAGCAGCTCCCGACTAGCGACCTACAATGAGCAGTTCTTC
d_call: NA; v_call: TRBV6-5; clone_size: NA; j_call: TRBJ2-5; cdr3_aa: CASSSQPLYQETQYF; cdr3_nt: TGTGCCAGCAGTTCCCAGCCCCTTTACCAAGAGACCCAGTACTTC
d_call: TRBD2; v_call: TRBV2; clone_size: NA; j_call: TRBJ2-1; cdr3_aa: CAGGLAGGLEQFF; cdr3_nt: TGTGCCGGAGGACTAGCGGGAGGATTGGAGCAGTTCTTC
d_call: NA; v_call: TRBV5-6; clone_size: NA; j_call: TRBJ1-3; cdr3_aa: CASSLAAGGGNTIYF; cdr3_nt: TGTGCCAGCAGCTTGGCTGCTGGCGGGGGAAACACCATATATTTT
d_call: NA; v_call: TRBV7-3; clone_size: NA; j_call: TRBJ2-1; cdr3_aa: CASSVLPNSYNEQFF; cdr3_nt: TGTGCCAGCAGCGTACTACCCAACTCCTACAATGAGCAGTTCTTC
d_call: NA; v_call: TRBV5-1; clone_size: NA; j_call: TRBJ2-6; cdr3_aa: CASSQRSSGANVLTF; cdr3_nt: TGCGCCAGCAGCCAGCGGAGCTCTGGGGCCAACGTCCTGACTTTC
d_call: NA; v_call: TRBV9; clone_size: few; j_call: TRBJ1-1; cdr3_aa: CASSVATGGRTEAFF; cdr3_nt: TGTGCCAGCAGCGTAGCTACGGGGGGGAGGACTGAAGCTTTCTTT
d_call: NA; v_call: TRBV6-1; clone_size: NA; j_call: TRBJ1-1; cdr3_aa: CASSEVSANTEAFF; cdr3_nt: TGTGCCAGCAGTGAAGTCTCAGCGAACACTGAAGCTTTCTTT
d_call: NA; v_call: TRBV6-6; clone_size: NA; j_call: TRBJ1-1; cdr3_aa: CASRSSAGGMNTEAFF; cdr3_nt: TGTGCCAGCAGGTCATCTGCTGGGGGAATGAACACTGAAGCTTTCTTT
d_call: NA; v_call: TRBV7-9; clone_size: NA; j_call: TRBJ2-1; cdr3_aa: CASSLVGGYGYNEQFF; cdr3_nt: TGTGCCAGCAGCTTAGTCGGGGGATACGGCTACAATGAGCAGTTCTTC
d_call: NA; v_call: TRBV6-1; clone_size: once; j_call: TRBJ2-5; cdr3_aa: CASSVRGGRQQETQYF; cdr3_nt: TGTGCCAGCAGTGTGAGAGGGGGGAGACAACAAGAGACCCAGTACTTC
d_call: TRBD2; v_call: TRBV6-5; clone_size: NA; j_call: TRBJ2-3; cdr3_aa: CASSLAGNTDTQYF; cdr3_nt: TGTGCCAGCAGTTTAGCGGGTAACACAGATACGCAGTATTTT
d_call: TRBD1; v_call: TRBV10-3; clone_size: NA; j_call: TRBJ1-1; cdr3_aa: CAISESRGQGGTEAFF; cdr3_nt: TGTGCCATCAGTGAGTCGCGGGGGCAGGGGGGAACTGAAGCTTTCTTT
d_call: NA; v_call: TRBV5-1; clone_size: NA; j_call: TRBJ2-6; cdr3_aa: CASSFPTGDFGGANVLTF; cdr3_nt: TGCGCCAGCAGCTTTCCAACAGGGGACTTCGGTGGGGCCAACGTCCTGACTTTC
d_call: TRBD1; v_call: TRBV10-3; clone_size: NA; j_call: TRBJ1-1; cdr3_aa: CAIAKTGADTEAFF; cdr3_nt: TGTGCCATCGCAAAGACAGGGGCAGACACTGAAGCTTTCTTT
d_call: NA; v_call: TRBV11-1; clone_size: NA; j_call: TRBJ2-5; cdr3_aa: CASSFRGRETQYF; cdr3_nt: TGTGCCAGCAGCTTCAGGGGACGAGAGACCCAGTACTTC
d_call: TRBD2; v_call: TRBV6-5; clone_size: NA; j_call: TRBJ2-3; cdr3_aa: CASRGLAGGGDTQYF; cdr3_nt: TGTGCCAGCAGAGGACTAGCGGGAGGAGGGGATACGCAGTATTTT
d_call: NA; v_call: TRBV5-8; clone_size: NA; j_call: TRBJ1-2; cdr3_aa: CASSLKGDTNYGYTF; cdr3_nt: TGTGCCAGCAGCTTGAAAGGGGATACTAACTATGGCTACACCTTC
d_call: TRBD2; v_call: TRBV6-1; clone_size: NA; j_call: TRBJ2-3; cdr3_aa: CASGVREGGTDTQYF; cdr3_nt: TGTGCCAGCGGGGTTAGGGAGGGCGGCACAGATACGCAGTATTTT
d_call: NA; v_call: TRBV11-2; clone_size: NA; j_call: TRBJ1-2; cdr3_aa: CASSLVTGLSGYTF; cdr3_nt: TGTGCCAGCAGCTTAGTCACAGGTCTAAGTGGCTACACCTTC
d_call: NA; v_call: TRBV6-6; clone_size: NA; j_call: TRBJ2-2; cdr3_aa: CASNLRPRNTGELFF; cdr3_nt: TGTGCCAGCAATCTACGCCCCAGGAACACCGGGGAGCTGTTTTTT
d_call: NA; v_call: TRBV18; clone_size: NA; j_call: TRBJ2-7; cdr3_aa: CASSPRQGGAYEQYF; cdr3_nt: TGTGCCAGCTCACCACGGCAGGGTGGCGCCTACGAGCAGTACTTC
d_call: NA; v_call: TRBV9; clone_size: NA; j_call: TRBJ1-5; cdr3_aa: CASSPFDNQPQHF; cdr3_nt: TGTGCCAGCAGCCCCTTTGACAATCAGCCCCAGCATTTT
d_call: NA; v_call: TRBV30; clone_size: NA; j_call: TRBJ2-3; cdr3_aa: CAWSIKGGTDTQYF; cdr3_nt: TGTGCCTGGAGTATAAAGGGGGGCACAGATACGCAGTATTTT
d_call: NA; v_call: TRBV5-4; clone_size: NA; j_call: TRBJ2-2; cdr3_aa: CASSRTGGWVNTGELFF; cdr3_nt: TGTGCCAGCAGCCGGACTGGGGGTTGGGTGAACACCGGGGAGCTGTTTTTT